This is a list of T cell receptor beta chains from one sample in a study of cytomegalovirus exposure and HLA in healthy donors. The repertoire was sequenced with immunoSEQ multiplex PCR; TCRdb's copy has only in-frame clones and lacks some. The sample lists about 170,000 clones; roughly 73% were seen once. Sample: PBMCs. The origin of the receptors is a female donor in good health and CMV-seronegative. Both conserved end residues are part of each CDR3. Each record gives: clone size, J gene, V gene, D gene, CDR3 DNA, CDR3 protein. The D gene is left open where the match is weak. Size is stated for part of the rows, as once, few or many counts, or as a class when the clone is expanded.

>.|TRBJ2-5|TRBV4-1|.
TGCGCCAGCAGCCAAGTCCAGAACCAAGAGACCCAGTACTTC
CASSQVQNQETQYF
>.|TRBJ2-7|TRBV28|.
TGTGCCAGCAGTCTCCCTGGGCCACCTCGGGGGCAGTACTTC
CASSLPGPPRGQYF
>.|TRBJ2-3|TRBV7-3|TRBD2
TGTGCCAGCAGCTTGGGGACTACCCGATCAGATACGCAGTATTTT
CASSLGTTRSDTQYF
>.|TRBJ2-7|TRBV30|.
TGTGCCTGGGGAGGGGACGGAACCTACGAGCAGTACTTC
CAWGGDGTYEQYF
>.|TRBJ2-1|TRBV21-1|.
TGTGCCAGCAGCACCCACTACTTAAAACCTAGCGGGGGGTTAGGCAATGAGCAGTTCTTC
CASSTHYLKPSGGLGNEQFF
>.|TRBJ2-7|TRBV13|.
TGTGCCAGCAGCTTAGGGGTCGGGAGCGCGGGCGAGCAGTACTTC
CASSLGVGSAGEQYF
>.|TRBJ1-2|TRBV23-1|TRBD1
TGCGCCAGCAGTTACAGGGACAGGGAATATGGCTACACCTTC
CASSYRDREYGYTF
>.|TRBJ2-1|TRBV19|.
TGTGCCAGTAGTCATACTAGGGACACAGGGAGCTATGAGCAGTTCTTC
CASSHTRDTGSYEQFF
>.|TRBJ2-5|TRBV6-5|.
TGTGCCAGCAGTTACTCGCACTCGGGTGGAGAGACCCAGTACTTC
CASSYSHSGGETQYF
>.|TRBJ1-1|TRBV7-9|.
TGTGCCAGCAGCCCCCCGGGAGTTTCGAACACTGAAGCTTTCTTT
CASSPPGVSNTEAFF
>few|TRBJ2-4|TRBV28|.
TGTGCCAGCAGTTTCCAGAGGGACTCCAAAAACATTCAGTACTTC
CASSFQRDSKNIQYF
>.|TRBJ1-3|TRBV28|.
TGTGCCAGCAGTACAGGCGCCGGAAACACCATATATTTT
CASSTGAGNTIYF
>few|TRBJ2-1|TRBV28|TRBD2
TGTGCCAGCAGTTCCCGACTCAATTACCTAGCGGGGATATCATACAATGAGCAGTTCTTC
CASSSRLNYLAGISYNEQFF
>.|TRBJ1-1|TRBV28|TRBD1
TGTGCCAACAGACTGGGACAGGGAAAAGCTTTCTTT
CANRLGQGKAFF
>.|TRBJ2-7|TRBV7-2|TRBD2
TGTGCCAGCAGCTTAGCGCGGGAGAAGTCCTACGAGCAGTACTTC
CASSLAREKSYEQYF
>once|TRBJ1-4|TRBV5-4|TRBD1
TGTGCCAGCAGCTTAACAGGGGAAAATGAAAAACTGTTTTTT
CASSLTGENEKLFF
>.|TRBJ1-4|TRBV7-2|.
TGTGCCAGCAGCGCCTTTGGGGCCGTTGAAAAACTGTTTTTT
CASSAFGAVEKLFF
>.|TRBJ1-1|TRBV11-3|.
TGTGCCAGCAGCTTAGCCCGGAACACTGAAGCTTTCTTT
CASSLARNTEAFF
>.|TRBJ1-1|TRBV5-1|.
TGCGCCAGCAGCACACCCGGACAAAGGGGTATCGCTGAAGCTTTCTTT
CASSTPGQRGIAEAFF
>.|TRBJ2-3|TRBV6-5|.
TGTGCCAGCAGTTACTCTGCGGACTCACGCACAGCTACGCAGTATTTT
CASSYSADSRTATQYF
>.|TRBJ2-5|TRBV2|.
TGTGCCAGCAGTGGAGGTCCACAAGAGACCCAGTACTTC
CASSGGPQETQYF
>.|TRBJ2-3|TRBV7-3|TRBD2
TGTGCCAGCGGGAGCGGGAGCGGGGTAGATACGCAGTATTTT
CASGSGSGVDTQYF
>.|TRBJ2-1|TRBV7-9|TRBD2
TGTGCCAGCAGCTTAGCCCTGACCACTAGCGGGGGGGACAATGAGCAGTTCTTC
CASSLALTTSGGDNEQFF
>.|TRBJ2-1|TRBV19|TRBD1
TGTGCCAGTAGTGTACAGGGGAATGAGCAGTTCTTC
CASSVQGNEQFF
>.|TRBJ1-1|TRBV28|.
TGTGCCAGCAGTTTGAGCTGGAGGGACACTGAAGCTTTCTTT
CASSLSWRDTEAFF
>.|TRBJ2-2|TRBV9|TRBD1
TGTGCCAGCAGTTCGGACAGGGGGCCGGGCGGGGAGCTGTTTTTT
CASSSDRGPGGELFF
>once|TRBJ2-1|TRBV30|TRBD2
TGTGCCTGGAGTGTACTAGCGGGAGTCAACAATGAGCAGTTCTTC
CAWSVLAGVNNEQFF
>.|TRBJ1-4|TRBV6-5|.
TGTGCCAGCAGCAACGGACAGGAAAAACTGTTTTTT
CASSNGQEKLFF
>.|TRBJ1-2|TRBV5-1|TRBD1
TGCGCCAGCAGCTTACAGGGGGCGGATGGCTACACCTTC
CASSLQGADGYTF
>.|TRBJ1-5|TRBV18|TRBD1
TGTGCCAGCTCACCGCCGGGACAGGGAAGCAATCAGCCCCAGCATTTT
CASSPPGQGSNQPQHF
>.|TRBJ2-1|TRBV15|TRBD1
TGTGCCACCAGCTCTAGACAGGGCTCCTACAATGAGCAGTTCTTC
CATSSRQGSYNEQFF
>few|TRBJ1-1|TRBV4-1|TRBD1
TGCGCCAGCAGCCAAGGGATAAGACAGGGTGAAGCTGAAGCTTTCTTT
CASSQGIRQGEAEAFF
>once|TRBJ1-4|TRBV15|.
TGTGCCACCAGCACGGGGGGGAGGACTAATGAAAAACTGTTTTTT
CATSTGGRTNEKLFF
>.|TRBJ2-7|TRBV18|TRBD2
TGTGCCAGCTCACCACCTATAGCGGGACACTCCTACGAGCAGTACTTC
CASSPPIAGHSYEQYF
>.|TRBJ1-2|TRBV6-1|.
TGTGCCAGCAGTGATAGCAGGGGTTGGTTCTATGGCTACACCTTC
CASSDSRGWFYGYTF
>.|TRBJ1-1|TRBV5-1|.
TGCGCCAGCACCATATCGGACAGCATGAACACTGAAGCTTTCTTT
CASTISDSMNTEAFF
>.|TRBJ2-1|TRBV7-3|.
TGTGCCAGCAGCTTAATAAGGAGTCCTAATGGCGGCAATGAGCAGTTCTTC
CASSLIRSPNGGNEQFF
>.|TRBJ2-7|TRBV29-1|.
TGCAGCGTTGACGGAGGGTCCTACGAGCAGTACTTC
CSVDGGSYEQYF
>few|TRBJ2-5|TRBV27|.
TGTGCCAGCAGTTTAGCGGGGTACCAAGAGACCCAGTACTTC
CASSLAGYQETQYF
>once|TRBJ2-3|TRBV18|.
TGTGCCAGCTCTGATGAGAGGTTCCCAGATACGCAGTATTTT
CASSDERFPDTQYF
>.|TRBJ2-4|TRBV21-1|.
TGTGCCACCCTCCAAAACATTCAGTACTTC
CATLQNIQYF
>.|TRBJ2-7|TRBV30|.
TGTGCCTGGAGTCCCTTGCGTGCGGGACGGATCGAGCAGTACTTC
CAWSPLRAGRIEQYF
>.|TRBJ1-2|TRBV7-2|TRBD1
TGTGCCAGCAGCTTAGAGACAGGGGGGAATGGCTACACCTTC
CASSLETGGNGYTF
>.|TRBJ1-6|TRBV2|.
TGTGCCAGCAGTGAAGCGGGAGATAATTCACCCCTCCACTTT
CASSEAGDNSPLHF
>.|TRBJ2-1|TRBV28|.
TGTGCCAGCCCTCCTGGCGGGTTGGGAGGTTACAATGAGCAGTTCTTC
CASPPGGLGGYNEQFF
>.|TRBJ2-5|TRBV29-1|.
TGCAGCGTTGAAGGACAGGGAGGAAGGTCGGAGACCCAGTACTTC
CSVEGQGGRSETQYF
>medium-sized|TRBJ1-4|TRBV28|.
TGTGCCAGCAGTCCACATAATGAAAAACTGTTTTTT
CASSPHNEKLFF
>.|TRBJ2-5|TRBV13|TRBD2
TGTGCCAGCAGTTGGGACGGAGCGGGGTTAGAGACCCAGTACTTC
CASSWDGAGLETQYF
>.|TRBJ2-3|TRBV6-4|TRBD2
TGTGCCAGCAACTTTTTCAGCGGGAGAGGTGATACGCAGTATTTT
CASNFFSGRGDTQYF
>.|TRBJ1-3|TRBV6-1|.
TGTGCCAGCAGTGTCCGGGACACACACTCTGGAAACACCATATATTTT
CASSVRDTHSGNTIYF
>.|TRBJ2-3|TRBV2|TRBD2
TGTGCCAGCAGTGAACCCACTAGCGGGAGCACAGATACGCAGTATTTT
CASSEPTSGSTDTQYF
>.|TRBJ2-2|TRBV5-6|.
TGTGCCAGCAGCTGGAGGACTGGGGCCGGGGAGCTGTTTTTT
CASSWRTGAGELFF
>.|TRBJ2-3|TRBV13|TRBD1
TGTGCCAGCAGCTCCTCAGGGGGAAGCACAGATACGCAGTATTTT
CASSSSGGSTDTQYF
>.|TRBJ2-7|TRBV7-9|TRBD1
TGTGCCAGCAGCTTAGCCGGCCAGGGGGTGTCCTACGAGCAGTACTTC
CASSLAGQGVSYEQYF
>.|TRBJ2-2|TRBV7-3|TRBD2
TGTGCCAGCAGCCAAGTAGCGGGAAACACCGGGGAGCTGTTTTTT
CASSQVAGNTGELFF